This is a list of T cell receptor beta chains from one sample in a study of T-cell memory formation after mild COVID-19. TCRdb used MiXCR to reprocess the 5' RACE reads, holding one entry per CDR3 protein. The sample lists 250,000 to 350,000 distinct CDR3 sequences, around 15% occurring once. Material for sequencing was PBMCs or a T cell subset sorted from them (not recorded which). These receptors were collected from a man aged 18 to 35 who had mild COVID-19 (a few samples of this study predate the infection). Cell type and time point are not known. Both conserved end residues are part of each CDR3. Fields, in order: J gene, V gene, clone size, D gene, CDR3 DNA, CDR3 protein. D genes are given only for firm matches. Size values are once, few and many counts, or a class for expanded clones, and some rows have none.

>TRBJ2-2|TRBV6-6|.|.
TGTGCCACCCCGTCCGCCCCTAGCGTGAACACCGGGGAGCTGTTTTTT
CATPSAPSVNTGELFF
>TRBJ1-6|TRBV5-1|.|.
TGCGCCAGCAGCTCAAGCTCCTATAATTCACCCCTCCACTTT
CASSSSSYNSPLHF
>TRBJ1-1|TRBV5-1|.|.
TGCGCCAGCAGCTCCGGGGGCTTGGCTGAAGCTTTCTTT
CASSSGGLAEAFF
>TRBJ2-3|TRBV7-2|few|.
TGTGCCAGCAGCTTTAGACTGGTGCCCACAGATACGCAGTATTTT
CASSFRLVPTDTQYF
>TRBJ1-1|TRBV4-1|.|TRBD1
TGCGCCAGCAGCCAAGAACTTAGGCAGGGGGCCGGGAACACTGAAGCTTTCTTT
CASSQELRQGAGNTEAFF
>TRBJ2-2|TRBV27|.|TRBD2
TGTGCCAGCAGTCGGCTAGCGGGGGGGCCCGGGGAGCTGTTTTTT
CASSRLAGGPGELFF
>TRBJ2-1|TRBV7-8|many|.
TGTGCCAGCAGCTTAACGGCAGGGCAAGTTTACAATGAGCAGTTCTTC
CASSLTAGQVYNEQFF
>TRBJ2-7|TRBV3-1|.|.
TGTGCCAGCAGCCCCGAAATGGGCCTTAACTACGAGCAGTACTTC
CASSPEMGLNYEQYF
>TRBJ1-3|TRBV4-1|few|.
TGCGCCAGCAGCCAAGTGGGGCCCGAACGCTCTGGAAACACCATATATTTT
CASSQVGPERSGNTIYF
>TRBJ1-2|TRBV28|.|.
TGTGCCAGCAGATACAGGGCGCTCTATGGCTACACCTTC
CASRYRALYGYTF
>TRBJ2-7|TRBV30|few|.
TGTGCCTGGAGTCCCGGGAGCTCCTACGAGCAGTACTTC
CAWSPGSSYEQYF
>TRBJ2-7|TRBV7-2|many|TRBD1
TGTGCCAGCAGCTTGGGGACAGGGGGTAGGCAGTACTTC
CASSLGTGGRQYF
>TRBJ2-4|TRBV5-4|.|.
TGTGCCAGCAGCTTGGGGTCCGGGGCCAAAAACATTCAGTACTTC
CASSLGSGAKNIQYF
>TRBJ1-3|TRBV4-3|.|.
TGCGCCAGCAGCCAAGATCGGACGTCTGGAAACACCATATATTTT
CASSQDRTSGNTIYF
>TRBJ2-7|TRBV7-2|few|TRBD2
TGTGCCAGCAGCCTCAGCGGGGGACCCTCCTACGAGCAGTACTTC
CASSLSGGPSYEQYF
>TRBJ1-4|TRBV12-3/TRBV12-4|.|TRBD1
TGTGCCAGCAGCCCGGACAGGGGGCGAAGGATTGAAAAACTGTTTTTT
CASSPDRGRRIEKLFF
>TRBJ1-2|TRBV6-2/TRBV6-3|few|.
TGTGCCAGCAGTTACAGGGCTAACTATGGCTACACCTTC
CASSYRANYGYTF
>TRBJ1-1|TRBV24-1|.|.
TGTGCCTGGATGGTGACAGGAGGGAACACTGAAGCTTTCTTT
CAWMVTGGNTEAFF
>TRBJ2-5|TRBV6-5|few|.
TGTGCCAGCTCGACGTTGAGTTTCGGGACCCAGTACTTC
CASSTLSFGTQYF